This TCR beta chain was captured by sequencing in a study of Graves' ophthalmopathy and Graves' hyperthyroidism. Looked up from germline, CDR1 is SGHTS and CDR2 is YDEGEE. This CDR3 contains 14 residues. Trimming removed 5 bases at V and 0 bases at J, with 12 bases between. Amplified material comprised TCR beta CDR3 regions derived from RNA transcripts. The authors performed first-round RT-PCR with HTBI primers and then a second-round multiplex PCR. TCRdb re-analysed the multiplex PCR reads in MiXCR, keeping a single row per CDR3 protein. Here the sample spans more than 550,000 distinct CDR3 sequences, roughly two fifths being singletons.

The chain combines TRBV5-8 with TRBJ2-7; D is perhaps TRBD2 (5 bases). The receptor was isolated from an adult man with Graves' ophthalmopathy. Sample: peripheral blood. The CDR3 here is CASRWLTSSYEQYF. For the CDR3, the DNA is TGTGCCAGCAGATGGCTAACTAGCTCCTACGAGCAGTACTTC.